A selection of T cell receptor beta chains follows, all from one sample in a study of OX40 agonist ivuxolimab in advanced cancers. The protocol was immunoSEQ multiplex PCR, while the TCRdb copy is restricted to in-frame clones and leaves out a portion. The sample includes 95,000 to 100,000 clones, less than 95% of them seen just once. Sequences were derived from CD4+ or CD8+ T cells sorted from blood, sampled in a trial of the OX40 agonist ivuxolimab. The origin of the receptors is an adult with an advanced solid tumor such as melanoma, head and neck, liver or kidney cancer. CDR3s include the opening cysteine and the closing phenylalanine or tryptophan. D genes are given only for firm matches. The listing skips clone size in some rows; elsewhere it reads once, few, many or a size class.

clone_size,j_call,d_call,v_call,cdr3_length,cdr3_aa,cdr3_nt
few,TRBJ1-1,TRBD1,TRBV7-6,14,CASSVDRGRAEAFF,TGTGCCAGCAGCGTCGACAGGGGACGAGCTGAAGCTTTCTTT
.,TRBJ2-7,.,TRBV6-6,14,CASSYSKTLYEQYF,TGTGCCAGCAGTTACTCGAAGACCCTATACGAGCAGTACTTC
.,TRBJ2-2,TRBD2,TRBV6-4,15,CASSVGTSGTGELFF,TGTGCCAGCAGTGTCGGGACTAGCGGCACCGGGGAGCTGTTTTTT
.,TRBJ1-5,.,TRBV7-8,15,CASSLLGGSNQPQHF,TGTGCCAGCAGCTTGCTGGGGGGTAGCAATCAGCCCCAGCATTTT
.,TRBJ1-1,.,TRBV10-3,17,CAISVGRGKTMNTEAFF,TGTGCCATCAGTGTGGGGCGGGGAAAGACTATGAACACTGAAGCTTTCTTT
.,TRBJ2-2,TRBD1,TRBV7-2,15,CASSSGQGGTGELFF,TGTGCCAGCAGCTCAGGACAGGGCGGCACCGGGGAGCTGTTTTTT
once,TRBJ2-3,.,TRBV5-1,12,CASSLSTDTQYF,TGCGCCAGCAGCCTAAGCACAGATACGCAGTATTTT
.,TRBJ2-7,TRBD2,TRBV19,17,CASSIRLAGGISYEQYF,TGTGCCAGTAGTATCCGTCTAGCGGGAGGGATATCCTACGAGCAGTACTTC
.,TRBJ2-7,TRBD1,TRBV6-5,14,CASSPGQGWHEQYF,TGTGCCAGCAGCCCCGGACAGGGCTGGCACGAGCAGTACTTC
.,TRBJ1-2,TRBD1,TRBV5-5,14,CASSLEPRGEGYTF,TGTGCCAGCAGCTTGGAACCCAGGGGGGAAGGCTACACCTTC
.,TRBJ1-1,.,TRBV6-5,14,CASSYLGRNTEAFF,TGTGCCAGCAGTTACCTGGGCAGGAACACTGAAGCTTTCTTT
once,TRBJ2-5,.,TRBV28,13,CASDSRVEETQYF,TGTGCCAGCGATAGTAGGGTGGAAGAGACCCAGTACTTC
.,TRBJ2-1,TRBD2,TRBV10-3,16,CAISESGTSGRPRQFF,TGTGCCATCAGTGAGTCAGGGACTAGCGGGAGGCCCCGGCAGTTCTTC
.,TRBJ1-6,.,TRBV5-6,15,CASSFRGRSNSPLHF,TGTGCCAGCAGCTTCAGGGGCCGTTCTAATTCACCCCTCCACTTT
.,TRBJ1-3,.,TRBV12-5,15,CASGLVGDSGNTIYF,TGTGCTAGTGGTTTGGTGGGAGATTCTGGAAACACCATATATTTT
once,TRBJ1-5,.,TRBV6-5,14,CASSYGGPNQPQHF,TGTGCCAGCAGTTACGGGGGTCCTAATCAGCCCCAGCATTTT
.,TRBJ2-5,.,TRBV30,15,CACSEGLGNQETQYF,TGTGCCTGCTCGGAGGGCCTAGGGAACCAAGAGACCCAGTACTTC
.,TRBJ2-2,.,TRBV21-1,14,CARGTSGGTGELFF,TGTGCCAGAGGGACTAGCGGGGGGACCGGGGAGCTGTTTTTT
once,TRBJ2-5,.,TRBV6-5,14,CASSSGRGQETQYF,TGTGCCAGCAGTTCCGGACGGGGACAAGAGACCCAGTACTTC
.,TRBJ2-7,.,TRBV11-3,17,CASSLVSGPRPRYEQYF,TGTGCCAGCAGCTTAGTTTCAGGACCCAGACCGCGTTACGAGCAGTACTTC
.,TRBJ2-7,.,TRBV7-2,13,CASSLDEGLEQYF,TGTGCCAGCAGCTTAGATGAAGGGCTCGAGCAGTACTTC
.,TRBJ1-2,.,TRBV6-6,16,CASGPGSGEWVNGYTF,TGTGCCAGCGGACCGGGATCAGGGGAATGGGTAAATGGCTACACCTTC
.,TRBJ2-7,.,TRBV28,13,CASRVADPYEQYF,TGTGCCAGCAGGGTAGCGGACCCCTACGAGCAGTACTTC
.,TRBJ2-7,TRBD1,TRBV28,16,CASSLGTGGLLYEQYF,TGTGCCAGCAGTTTGGGGACAGGGGGGCTCCTCTACGAGCAGTACTTC
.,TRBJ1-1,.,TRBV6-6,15,CASSFPGTMNTEAFF,TGTGCCAGCAGTTTCCCAGGAACTATGAACACTGAAGCTTTCTTT
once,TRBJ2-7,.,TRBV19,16,CASSSQGGGGSYEQYF,TGTGCCAGTAGTTCCCAGGGGGGCGGGGGCTCCTACGAGCAGTACTTC
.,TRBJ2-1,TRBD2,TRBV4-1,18,CASSQEGRLAGKNNEQFF,TGCGCCAGCAGCCAAGAAGGACGGCTAGCGGGCAAGAACAATGAGCAGTTCTTC
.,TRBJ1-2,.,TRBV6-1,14,CASRGLRSNYGYTF,TGTGCCAGCAGGGGTTTAAGGAGTAACTATGGCTACACCTTC
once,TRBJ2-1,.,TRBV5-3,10,CARLGGKQFF,TGTGCCCGTTTAGGGGGGAAGCAGTTCTTC
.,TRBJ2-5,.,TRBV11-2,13,CASSGGGRETQYF,TGTGCCAGCAGCGGAGGGGGCCGGGAGACCCAGTACTTC
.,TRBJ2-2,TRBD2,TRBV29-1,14,CSVGLAGDTGELFF,TGCAGCGTGGGACTAGCGGGAGATACCGGGGAGCTGTTTTTT
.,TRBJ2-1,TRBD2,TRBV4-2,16,CASSQDRPSGYNEQFF,TGTGCCAGCAGCCAAGATAGGCCTAGCGGATACAATGAGCAGTTCTTC
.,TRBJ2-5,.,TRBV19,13,CASSGQRKETQYF,TGTGCCAGTAGCGGACAGAGAAAAGAGACCCAGTACTTC
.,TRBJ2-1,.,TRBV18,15,CASSPPSGVLYEQFF,TGTGCCAGCTCACCACCCTCAGGTGTTCTATATGAGCAGTTCTTC
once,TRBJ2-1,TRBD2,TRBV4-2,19,CASSQPRVLVGGRGNEQFF,TGTGCCAGCAGCCAGCCGAGGGTACTAGTGGGGGGGAGGGGCAATGAGCAGTTCTTC
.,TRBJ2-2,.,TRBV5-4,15,CASSLRRQNTGELFF,TGTGCCAGCAGCTTGCGCCGACAGAACACCGGGGAGCTGTTTTTT
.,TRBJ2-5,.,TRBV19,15,CASSHTAETHGTQYF,TGTGCCAGTAGTCATACGGCCGAAACCCACGGGACCCAGTACTTC
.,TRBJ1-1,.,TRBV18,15,CASSPTSRGSAEAFF,TGTGCCAGCTCACCTACCTCCCGGGGTAGCGCTGAAGCTTTCTTT
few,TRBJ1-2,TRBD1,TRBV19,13,CASSNRGRKGYTF,TGTGCCAGTAGTAACAGGGGGCGGAAGGGCTACACCTTC
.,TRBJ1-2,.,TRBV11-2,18,CASSLAFQGLITNYGYTF,TGTGCCAGCAGCTTAGCCTTCCAGGGACTAATAACTAACTATGGCTACACCTTC
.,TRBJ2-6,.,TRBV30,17,CAWRTGTLLSGANVLTF,TGTGCCTGGAGGACCGGGACACTATTATCTGGGGCCAACGTCCTGACTTTC
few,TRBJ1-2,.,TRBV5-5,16,CASSSGTGTVNYGYTF,TGTGCCAGCAGCTCGGGGACGGGGACGGTTAACTATGGCTACACCTTC
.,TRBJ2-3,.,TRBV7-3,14,CASSLNRVADTQYF,TGTGCCAGCAGCTTAAATAGAGTCGCAGATACGCAGTATTTT
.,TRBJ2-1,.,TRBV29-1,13,CSVLGAGINEQFF,TGCAGCGTCCTGGGGGCCGGGATCAATGAGCAGTTCTTC
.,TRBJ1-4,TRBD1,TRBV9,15,CASSSGQGQNEKLFF,TGTGCCAGCAGCTCAGGACAGGGGCAAAATGAAAAACTGTTTTTT
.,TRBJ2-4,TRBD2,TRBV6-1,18,CASSGLAGGLYNGDIQYF,TGTGCCAGCAGTGGACTAGCGGGAGGCCTATATAACGGGGACATTCAGTACTTC
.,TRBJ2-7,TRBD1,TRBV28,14,CASSNWGDRDEQYF,TGTGCCAGCAGTAACTGGGGGGACAGGGACGAGCAGTACTTC
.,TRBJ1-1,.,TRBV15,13,CATSKVGVTEAFF,TGTGCCACCAGCAAGGTCGGGGTTACTGAAGCTTTCTTT
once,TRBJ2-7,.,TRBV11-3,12,CASSSHVYEQYF,TGTGCCAGCAGCTCCCACGTATACGAGCAGTACTTC
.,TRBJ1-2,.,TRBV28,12,CASLESNYGYTF,TGTGCCAGCTTGGAGAGTAACTATGGCTACACCTTC
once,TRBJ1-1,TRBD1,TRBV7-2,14,CASSADRGRNEAFF,TGTGCCAGCAGCGCGGACAGGGGGCGCAACGAAGCTTTCTTT
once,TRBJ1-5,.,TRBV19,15,CASSLQGNSNQPQHF,TGTGCCAGTAGTTTACAGGGCAATAGCAATCAGCCCCAGCATTTT
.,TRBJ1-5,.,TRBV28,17,CASSFRLRGGFNQPQHF,TGTGCCAGCAGTTTTCGTCTCAGGGGCGGTTTCAATCAGCCCCAGCATTTT
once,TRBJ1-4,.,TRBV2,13,CASSDIIGEKLFF,TGTGCCAGCAGTGATATCATAGGGGAAAAACTGTTTTTT
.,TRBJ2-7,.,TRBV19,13,CASSMGGLFEQYF,TGTGCCAGTAGTATGGGAGGTTTGTTCGAGCAGTACTTC
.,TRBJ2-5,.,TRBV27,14,CASSLSWEQETQYF,TGTGCCAGCAGTTTATCGTGGGAGCAAGAGACCCAGTACTTC
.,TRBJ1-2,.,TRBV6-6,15,CASRETAAANYGYTF,TGTGCCAGCAGAGAAACAGCGGCGGCAAACTATGGCTACACCTTC
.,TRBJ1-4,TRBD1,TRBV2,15,CASRVDRGFNEKLFF,TGTGCCAGCAGGGTCGACAGGGGATTTAATGAAAAACTGTTTTTT
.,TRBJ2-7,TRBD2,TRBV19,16,CASSIGTSGAASEQYF,TGTGCCAGTAGTATTGGGACTAGCGGGGCGGCTAGTGAGCAGTACTTC
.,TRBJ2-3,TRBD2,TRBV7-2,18,CASSLLGLAGVGTDTQYF,TGTGCCAGCAGCCTCCTCGGACTAGCGGGAGTGGGCACAGATACGCAGTATTTT